A selection of T cell receptor beta chains follows, all from one sample in a study of blood T cell repertoires in COVID-19. Sequenced by immunoSEQ multiplex PCR; TCRdb stores in-frame clones only, minus some. The sample gives under 350,000 clones, 75% to 90% of which show up once; about 4.6% is in the top ten. Sequencing was carried out using peripheral blood. These receptors all stem from a man aged 35 to 55 with acute or convalescent COVID-19. The CDR3 runs from the conserved cysteine through the conserved F or W. The listing skips clone size in some rows; elsewhere it reads once, few, many or a size class.

size: -; V: TRBV5-1; CDR3: CASSLAAGLSGANVLTF
size: -; V: TRBV27; CDR3: CASSLLQGAGGYTF
size: -; V: TRBV5-6; CDR3: CASLGRGIGYTF
size: -; V: TRBV15; CDR3: CATSSWDRVNYGYTF
size: -; V: TRBV19; CDR3: CASRLRQIVSNQPQHF
size: -; V: TRBV2; CDR3: CASSSRDSGTEAFF
size: -; V: TRBV10-2; CDR3: CASSEGGGELFF
size: -; V: TRBV28; CDR3: CASSLSSNEQFF
size: -; V: TRBV2; CDR3: CASSPPGLAEGHEQYF
size: -; V: TRBV11-2; CDR3: CASSLVPTGVANYGYTF
size: -; V: TRBV6-5; CDR3: CASRSTGGHGYTF
size: -; V: TRBV5-1; CDR3: CASSLVGGANEKLFF
size: -; V: TRBV10-3; CDR3: CAIGRQGWDGYTF
size: once; V: TRBV10-1; CDR3: CASSESAGGEIYGYTF
size: -; V: TRBV5-6; CDR3: CASSLAVRDEQFF
size: once; V: TRBV6-5; CDR3: CASSYNRDSGNTIYF
size: -; V: TRBV5-1; CDR3: CASSLATGTGIYEQYF
size: few; V: TRBV5-4; CDR3: CASSYSSSYEQYF
size: few; V: TRBV19; CDR3: CASSPHRARSLPHYGYTF
size: once; V: TRBV11-2; CDR3: CASSLSSYGYTF
size: -; V: TRBV25-1; CDR3: CASSAPAVAADTQYF
size: -; V: TRBV6-5; CDR3: CASSLDRGGRETQYF
size: -; V: TRBV10-3; CDR3: CAISESTDRAYGYTF
size: -; V: TRBV28; CDR3: CASDLRGGYGYTF
size: -; V: TRBV5-8; CDR3: CASSLLNRPQHF
size: -; V: TRBV12-3/TRBV12-4; CDR3: CASSYRDNQPQHF
size: -; V: TRBV7-3; CDR3: CASSPTALTDTQYF
size: -; V: TRBV2; CDR3: CASSGEVRDTQYF
size: -; V: TRBV5-1; CDR3: CASFAGVGMNTEAFF
size: -; V: TRBV3-1/TRBV3-2; CDR3: CASSQDGAVSYEQYF
size: -; V: TRBV27; CDR3: CASRVSLRNNSPLHF
size: once; V: TRBV6-5; CDR3: CASSYGGETEQYF
size: -; V: TRBV24-1; CDR3: CATSESGTGEAFF
size: few; V: TRBV6-1; CDR3: CASSEDVRVYGYTF
size: once; V: TRBV6-5; CDR3: CASSPPGGNGYTF
size: once; V: TRBV9; CDR3: CASSLAGTGRLTGELFF
size: -; V: TRBV2; CDR3: CASSMTGHLYNSPLHF
size: -; V: TRBV5-6; CDR3: CASSSDLGGSNTEAFF
size: -; V: TRBV5-6; CDR3: CASSLYPTGDTEAFF
size: -; V: TRBV2; CDR3: CASRGGLQVSAGYTF
size: -; V: TRBV29-1; CDR3: CSVRPGLLNTEAFF
size: -; V: TRBV30; CDR3: CARRQGGTEAFF
size: -; V: TRBV3-1/TRBV3-2; CDR3: CASSRAGYGANVLTF
size: -; V: TRBV27; CDR3: CASSLTGPNQPQHF
size: -; V: TRBV2; CDR3: CASSLDRVGNTEAFF
size: -; V: TRBV11-2; CDR3: CASSPWTAEKLFF
size: -; V: TRBV2; CDR3: CASSDIQGYEQYF
size: once; V: TRBV5-1; CDR3: CASSLQGSDEQYF
size: once; V: TRBV20-1; CDR3: CSASIGSYGYTF
size: -; V: TRBV7-2; CDR3: CASRLAVMNTEAFF
size: few; V: TRBV27; CDR3: CASSLHRGQINGYTF
size: -; V: TRBV5-5; CDR3: CASSLESEPNTEAFF
size: -; V: TRBV19; CDR3: CASMTRGVREKLFF
size: -; V: TRBV2; CDR3: CASEGRGGRTEAFF